Below are 16 T cell receptor beta chains sequenced from a single sample in a study of blood T cells in healthy people across ages. Together with a sample-barcoded 5' primer, a J-beta primer mix was included in a second PCR lasting about 7 to 11 cycles. A single record per CDR3 protein comes from TCRdb applying MiXCR to the 5' RACE reads. The data contain roughly 790,000 distinct CDR3 sequences, about 42% of them seen just once; the ten biggest clones take up about 20%. The sample taken for sequencing was blood. These receptors came from a woman in her sixties in good health.

This chain joins TRBV24-1 and TRBJ2-2; D is unclear. The CDR3 consists of 12 residues. Trimming removed 5 bases from V and 6 bases from J, with 6 bases in between. Germline assignment: CDR1 KGHDR and CDR2 SFDVKD. The CDR3: CATSGLAGELFF. The CDR3, as DNA: TGTGCCACCAGTGGGCTGGCCGGGGAGCTGTTTTTT.

Details on this clonotype: It may be a read error: a sequence one base away is much more abundant. The chain employs TRBV12-3 or TRBV12-4 and TRBJ2-5, with 7 bases that match TRBD1. CDR3 length: 12 residues. The V segment lost 6 bases and the J segment 11 bases; nucleotides outside the gene matches: 9. CDR3 sequence: CASRPSGGEQYF. Here the CDR3 DNA reads TGTGCCAGCAGACCCTCAGGGGGTGAGCAGTACTTC.

The V and J genes are TRBV11-3 and TRBJ1-1, with D maybe TRBD1 (5 bases). The CDR3 runs to 13 residues. CDR1 is SGHNT, CDR2 YENEEA, per germline. V was pared by 5 bases and J by 3 bases, with 10 bases between. The chain's CDR3 is CASSIGGHTEAFF. For the CDR3, the DNA is TGTGCCAGCAGCATCGGGGGACACACTGAAGCTTTCTTT.

The chain combines TRBV20-1 with TRBJ2-4; D remains unclear. The V end was cut by 3 bases, the J end by 0 bases, with 9 bases between. This CDR3 has 14 residues. Germline assignment: CDR1 DFQATT and CDR2 SNEGSKA (reference sequence). CDR3 in DNA: TGCAGTGCTAGGACCCCCCCAGCCAAAAACATTCAGTACTTC. This encodes CSARTPPAKNIQYF.

The rearrangement links TRBV3-1 to TRBJ2-7; D remains ambiguous. The germline V gene has CDR1 LGHDT and CDR2 YNNKEL (reference sequence). Trimming left V 2 bases short and J 1 base short, with 9 bases between. CDR3 length: 14 residues. As DNA, the CDR3 is TGTGCCAGCAGCCAACCGACTCGTTCCTACGAGCAGTACTTC. The encoded protein is CASSQPTRSYEQYF.

The chain is built from TRBV12-3 or TRBV12-4 and TRBJ1-2; no definite D call. Deletions cut 5 bases from V and 6 bases from J, with 19 bases between. The CDR3 is made up of 15 amino acids. For the CDR3, the DNA is TGTGCCAGCAGTCCACCGGCTCTAAAGCCCCATGGCTACACCTTC. This gives the protein CASSPPALKPHGYTF.

On this clonotype itself: A single base separates this from a much larger clone, so it may be a read error. The chain uses TRBV11-3 and TRBJ2-5, with D hard to call. The J call may be in error: the DNA end matches TRBJ2-1 better. This CDR3 contains 13 residues. The germline CDR1 and CDR2 sequences are SGHNT and YENEEA. This CDR3 reads CASSRADKETQFF. CDR3 bases: TGTGCCAGCAGCCGAGCAGATAAAGAGACCCAGTTCTTC.

V usage is TRBV12-5 and J usage is TRBJ2-6, with 8 bases aligning to TRBD2. Germline V lookup: CDR1 LGHNT, CDR2 FRNRAP. The CDR3 is 16 amino acids. With V trimmed by 4 bases and J by 4 bases, 6 bases remained unmatched. The CDR3 DNA reads TGTGCTAGTGGTTCTCGGGGGGGATACGGGGCCAACGTCCTGACTTTC. As protein: CASGSRGGYGANVLTF.

This clonotype was counted many times. The chain carries TRBV12-3 or TRBV12-4 and TRBJ2-1; TRBD1 is a possible D gene (5 bases). This CDR3 contains 13 residues. With 8 bases removed from V and 6 bases from J, the gap between germline ends came to 14 bases. The CDR3: CASLRSDSNEQFF. The CDR3 nucleotides read TGTGCCAGCTTGCGGTCCGACAGCAATGAGCAGTTCTTC.

This chain joins TRBV20-1 and TRBJ2-7; D may be TRBD1 or TRBD2 (6 bases each). CDR3 length: 14 amino acids. Trimming cost V 6 bases and J 0 bases, with 15 bases left between them. Germline V gives CDR1 DFQATT, CDR2 SNEGSKA (reference sequence). The CDR3: CSAPRGRNSYEQYF. The CDR3 coding sequence is TGCAGTGCCCCCCGGGGGCGGAACTCCTACGAGCAGTACTTC.

This clonotype was seen only a few times. The genes are TRBV6-1 and TRBJ2-7; D is possibly TRBD1 (6 bases). CDR3 length: 15 amino acids. CDR1 MNHNS and CDR2 SASEGT come from the germline V gene. Trimming took 1 base from V and 6 from J, leaving 16 bases between them. Written as DNA, the CDR3 is TGTGCCAGCAGTGAAGTGGTGAAGGGGGTGGGCGAGCAGTACTTC. Its protein product is CASSEVVKGVGEQYF.

This clonotype was seen only a few times. The rearrangement joins TRBV18 to TRBJ1-1; D gene uncertain. V lost 3 bases and J 0 bases, leaving 8 bases between the germline ends. The CDR3 is made up of 14 amino acids. CDR1 and CDR2 from the germline V gene are KGHSH and LQKENI. This CDR3 is CASSPGAMNTEAFF. For the CDR3, the DNA is TGTGCCAGCTCACCGGGCGCGATGAACACTGAAGCTTTCTTT.

The rearrangement joins TRBV14 to TRBJ2-7; 11 bases fit TRBD2. The CDR3 runs 15 residues. The V and J ends lost 4 bases and 4 bases, in that order; junction bases with no gene match: 6. Germline V gene sequence: CDR1 SGHDN, CDR2 FVKESK. The CDR3 coding sequence is TGTGCCAGCAGCCCCCTCGGGACTAGCGGTTACGAGCAGTACTTC. It codes for CASSPLGTSGYEQYF.

V is TRBV6-1 and J is TRBJ1-1; D might be TRBD1 (5 bases). Germline CDR1 is MNHNS and CDR2 is SASEGT. V was shortened by 5 bases and J by 1 base, with 17 bases between the two germline ends. CDR3 length equals 16 residues. This CDR3 reads CASSSLRESGNTEAFF. The CDR3 coding sequence is TGTGCCAGCAGTTCCCTCAGGGAGTCGGGGAACACTGAAGCTTTCTTT.

This chain connects TRBV27 to TRBJ2-1; a weak D match, TRBD2 (5 bases). From germline, CDR1 is MNHEY and CDR2 SMNVEV (reference sequence). The CDR3 extends over 13 amino acids. V was clipped by 6 bases and J by 8 bases, with 14 bases between them. As DNA, the CDR3 is TGTGCCAGCAGCCGGCCATCGAGGGATGAGCAGTTCTTC. Residues: CASSRPSRDEQFF.

Concerning this clonotype itself: A junction end diverges from the germline sequence, so it may reflect a read error. As DNA, the CDR3 is TGTGCCACCAGCAGAAACACGGGACATTGGAACACTCAAGCTTTCTTT. Protein: CATSRNTGHWNTQAFF. The chain employs TRBV15 and TRBJ1-1, with D possibly matching TRBD1 (6 bases). The CDR3 contains 16 residues. Germline CDR1 reads LNHNV; CDR2 reads YYDKDF (reference sequence).